This TCR beta chain was recorded in a study of radiotherapy plus CTLA-4 blockade in lung cancer. Study-wide points: Once radiotherapy plus ipilimumab had been given, TCR clones derived from tumor expanded in blood.

The study gave focal radiation plus ipilimumab CTLA-4 blockade to patients with chemo-refractory metastatic non-small-cell lung cancer. Sequencing was performed with immunoSEQ multiplex PCR; in TCRdb, only in-frame clones are kept and a portion is missing. The table records about 76,000 clones, about 78% of them present only once. As to this clone: Its cognate antigen is unknown.

Germline trimming cut 4 bases from V and 5 bases from J; bases unmatched to any gene: 6. Germline CDR1 is LGHNA and CDR2 is YSLEER. The CDR3 extends over 14 amino acids. This material consisted of peripheral blood, taken from a patient treated with radiotherapy plus ipilimumab. The V gene is TRBV4-3, the J gene TRBJ2-7, with 9 bases aligning to TRBD2. This receptor was identified in a human donor with non-small cell lung cancer whose response to radiotherapy plus ipilimumab could not be evaluated. Some clones in this sample may be carry-over from other donors' samples. DNA of the CDR3: TGCGCCAGCAGCCTAGCGGGGGTTGAAGACGAGCAGTACTTC. Protein product: CASSLAGVEDEQYF.